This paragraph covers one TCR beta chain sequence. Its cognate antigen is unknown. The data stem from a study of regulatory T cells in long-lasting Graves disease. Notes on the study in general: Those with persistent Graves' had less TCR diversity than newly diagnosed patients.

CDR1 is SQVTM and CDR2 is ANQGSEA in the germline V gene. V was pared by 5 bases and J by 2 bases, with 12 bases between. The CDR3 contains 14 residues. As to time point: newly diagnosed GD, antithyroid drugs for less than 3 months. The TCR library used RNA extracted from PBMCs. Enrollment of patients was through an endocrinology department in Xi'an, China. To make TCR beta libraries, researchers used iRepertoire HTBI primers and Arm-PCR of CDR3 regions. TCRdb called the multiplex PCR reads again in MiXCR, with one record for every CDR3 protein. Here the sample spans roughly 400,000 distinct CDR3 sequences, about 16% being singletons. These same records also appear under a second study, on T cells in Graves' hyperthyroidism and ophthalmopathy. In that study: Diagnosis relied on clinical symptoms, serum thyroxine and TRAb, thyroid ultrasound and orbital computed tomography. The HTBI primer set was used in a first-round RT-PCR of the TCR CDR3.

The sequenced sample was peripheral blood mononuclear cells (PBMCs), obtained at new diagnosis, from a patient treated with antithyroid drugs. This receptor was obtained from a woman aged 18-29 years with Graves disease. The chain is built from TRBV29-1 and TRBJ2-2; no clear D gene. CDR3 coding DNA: TGCAGCGTTAAAACCGGGTCCAACACCGGGGAGCTGTTTTTT. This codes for CSVKTGSNTGELFF.